What follows describes a single TCR beta chain. What it binds is not known. This sample is drawn from a study of radiotherapy plus CTLA-4 blockade in lung cancer. Study overall: Among all patients, approximately 17% showed objective responses, while about 34% had disease control. General observations from the study: Expansion of tumor-derived TCR clones was observed in blood after radiotherapy plus ipilimumab.

Germline V gives CDR1 MGHRA, CDR2 YSYEKL. Trimming removed 0 bases from V and 14 bases from J, with 13 bases in between. The CDR3 is 13 residues long. The repertoire was sequenced with immunoSEQ multiplex PCR; TCRdb's copy has only in-frame clones and lacks some. The sample includes 34,000 or so clones, around 75% of them seen just once. V and J are TRBV4-1 and TRBJ1-4; tentatively, D is TRBD1 (6 bases). The clonotype originates from a human donor with non-small cell lung cancer that progressed on radiotherapy plus ipilimumab. This material consisted of peripheral blood, taken from a patient treated with radiotherapy plus ipilimumab. The CDR3 protein is CASSQELQGGLFF. In DNA form, the CDR3 reads TGCGCCAGCAGCCAAGAACTACAGGGTGGGCTGTTTTTT.